Given below is one T cell receptor beta chain in context. This sample was included in a study of control samples from healthy donors and cancer patients. Produced via immunoSEQ multiplex PCR; TCRdb's table is partial and in-frame only. The profile shows roughly 170,000 clones, approximately 91% of them singletons. Germline lookup yields CDR1 SGHDT and CDR2 YYEEEE. The V end was cut by 5 bases, the J end by 0 bases, with 9 bases between. The CDR3 runs to 14 residues. The receptor was isolated from a woman between 40 and 50 years old in good health. The material sequenced was blood. The rearrangement links TRBV5-6 to TRBJ1-3; D uncertain. CDR3 in DNA: TGTGCCAGCAGTCTGCCCAACTCTGGAAACACCATATATTTT. Protein product: CASSLPNSGNTIYF.